This TCR beta chain appears in the sequencing data of a study of T-cell memory formation after mild COVID-19. Unmatched junction bases numbered 8, after V lost 6 bases and J lost 6 bases. Germline loops: CDR1 SGHRS, CDR2 YFSETQ. The CDR3 covers 14 residues. On this clonotype itself: What it recognizes is unknown.

TCRdb re-called the 5' RACE reads through MiXCR, storing one row per CDR3 protein. The data show a few hundred thousand distinct CDR3 sequences, with approximately 14% seen just once and 22% held by the top ten. Whole-study findings and limits: Contracting CD8+ clones were enriched in EMRA, CD4+ mainly in CM and EM. Among clones contracting day 15 to 85, CD4/CD8 was balanced, whereas later expanders leaned CD4+.

Sequences were obtained from PBMCs or a T cell subset sorted from them (not recorded which). The rearrangement uses TRBV5-1 and TRBJ2-2; 7 nucleotides align to TRBD1. This TCR came from a man aged 18-30 years who had mild COVID-19 (a few samples of this study predate the infection). Cell type and time point are not known. Written as DNA, the CDR3 is TGCGCCAGCACCGAGGACAGGTCCTCCGGGGAGCTGTTTTTT. Amino acids: CASTEDRSSGELFF. The entire variable domain, with the rest obtained from reference TRBV5-1 and TRBJ2-2, is as follows: KAGVTQTPRYLIKTRGQQVTLSCSPISGHRSVSWYQQTPGQGLQFLFEYFSETQRNKGNFPGRFSGRQFSNSRSEMNVSTLELGDSALYLCASTEDRSSGELFFGEGSRLTVL.